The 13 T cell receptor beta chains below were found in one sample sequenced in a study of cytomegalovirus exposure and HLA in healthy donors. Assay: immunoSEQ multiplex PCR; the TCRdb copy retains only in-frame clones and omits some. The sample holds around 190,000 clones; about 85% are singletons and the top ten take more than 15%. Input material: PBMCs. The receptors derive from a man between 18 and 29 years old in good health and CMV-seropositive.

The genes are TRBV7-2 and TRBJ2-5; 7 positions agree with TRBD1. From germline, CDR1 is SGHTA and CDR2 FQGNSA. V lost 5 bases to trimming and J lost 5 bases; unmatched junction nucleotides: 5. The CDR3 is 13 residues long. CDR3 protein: CASSLDRDETQYF. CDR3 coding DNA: TGTGCCAGCAGCCTCGACAGGGATGAGACCCAGTACTTC.

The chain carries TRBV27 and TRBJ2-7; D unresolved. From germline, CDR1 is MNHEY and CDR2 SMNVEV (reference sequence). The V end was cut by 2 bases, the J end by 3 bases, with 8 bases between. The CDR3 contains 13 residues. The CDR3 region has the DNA TGTGCCAGCAGTTTACTAAGCGACTACGAGCAGTACTTC. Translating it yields CASSLLSDYEQYF.

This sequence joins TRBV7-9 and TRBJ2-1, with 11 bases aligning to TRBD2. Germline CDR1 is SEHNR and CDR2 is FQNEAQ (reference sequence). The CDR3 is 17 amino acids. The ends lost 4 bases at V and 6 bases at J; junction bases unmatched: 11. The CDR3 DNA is TGTGCCAGCAGCTCGTTCTCTTTAGGGACTAGCGGCAATGAGCAGTTCTTC. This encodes CASSSFSLGTSGNEQFF.

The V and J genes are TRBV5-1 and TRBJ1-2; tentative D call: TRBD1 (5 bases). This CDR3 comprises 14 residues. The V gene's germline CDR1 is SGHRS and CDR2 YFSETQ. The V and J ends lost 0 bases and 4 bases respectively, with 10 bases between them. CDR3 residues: CASSLERGSYGYTF. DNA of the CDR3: TGCGCCAGCAGCTTGGAAAGGGGCTCCTATGGCTACACCTTC.

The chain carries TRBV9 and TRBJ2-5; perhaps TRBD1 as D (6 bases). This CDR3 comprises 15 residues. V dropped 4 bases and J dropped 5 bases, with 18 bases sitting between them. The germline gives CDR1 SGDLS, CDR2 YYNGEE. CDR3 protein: CASSRGGPLRETQYF. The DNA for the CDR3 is TGTGCCAGCAGCCGAGGGGGACCCCTTCGGGAGACCCAGTACTTC.

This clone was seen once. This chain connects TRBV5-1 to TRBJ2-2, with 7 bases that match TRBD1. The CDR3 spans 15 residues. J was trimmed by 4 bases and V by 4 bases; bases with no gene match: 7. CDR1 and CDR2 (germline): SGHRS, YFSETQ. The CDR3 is CASSQKTGPTGELFF. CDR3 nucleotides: TGCGCCAGCAGCCAGAAGACAGGGCCCACCGGGGAGCTGTTTTTT.

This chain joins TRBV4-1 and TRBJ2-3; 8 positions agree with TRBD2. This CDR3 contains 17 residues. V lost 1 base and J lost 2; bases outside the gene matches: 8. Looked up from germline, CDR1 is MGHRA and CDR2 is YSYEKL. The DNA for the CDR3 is TGCGCCAGCAGCCAAGGACCTCGAGCGGGGGTCACAGATACGCAGTATTTT. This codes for CASSQGPRAGVTDTQYF.

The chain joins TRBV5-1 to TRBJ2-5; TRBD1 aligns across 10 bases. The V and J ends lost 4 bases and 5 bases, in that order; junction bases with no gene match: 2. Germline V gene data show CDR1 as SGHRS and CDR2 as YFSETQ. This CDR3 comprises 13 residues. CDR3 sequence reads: CASSQGQGETQYF. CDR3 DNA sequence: TGCGCCAGCAGCCAGGGACAGGGGGAGACCCAGTACTTC.

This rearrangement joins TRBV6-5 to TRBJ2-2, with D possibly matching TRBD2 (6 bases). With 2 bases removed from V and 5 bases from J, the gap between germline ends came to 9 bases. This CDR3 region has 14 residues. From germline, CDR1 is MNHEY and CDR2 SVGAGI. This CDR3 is CASSYGSGTGELFF. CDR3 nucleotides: TGTGCCAGCAGTTACGGCAGCGGGACCGGGGAGCTGTTTTTT.

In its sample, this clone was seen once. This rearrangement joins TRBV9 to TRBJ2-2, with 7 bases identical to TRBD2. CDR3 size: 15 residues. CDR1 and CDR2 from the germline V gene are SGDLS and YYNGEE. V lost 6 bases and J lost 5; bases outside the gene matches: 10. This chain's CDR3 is CASKKSGGVTGELFF. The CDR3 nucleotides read TGTGCCAGCAAGAAATCGGGGGGAGTAACCGGGGAGCTGTTTTTT.

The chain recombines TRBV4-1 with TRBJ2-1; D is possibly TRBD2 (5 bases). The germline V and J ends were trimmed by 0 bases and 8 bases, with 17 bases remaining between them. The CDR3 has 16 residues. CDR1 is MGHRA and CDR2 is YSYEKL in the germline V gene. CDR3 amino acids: CASSQDGAAGQDEQFF. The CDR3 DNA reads TGCGCCAGCAGCCAAGATGGAGCGGCCGGTCAGGATGAGCAGTTCTTC.

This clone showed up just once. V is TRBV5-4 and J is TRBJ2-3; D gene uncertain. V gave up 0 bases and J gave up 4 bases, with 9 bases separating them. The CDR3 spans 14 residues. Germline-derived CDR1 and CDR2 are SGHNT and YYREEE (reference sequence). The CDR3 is CASSLGRYADTQYF. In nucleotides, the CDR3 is TGTGCCAGCAGCTTGGGCAGGTATGCAGATACGCAGTATTTT.

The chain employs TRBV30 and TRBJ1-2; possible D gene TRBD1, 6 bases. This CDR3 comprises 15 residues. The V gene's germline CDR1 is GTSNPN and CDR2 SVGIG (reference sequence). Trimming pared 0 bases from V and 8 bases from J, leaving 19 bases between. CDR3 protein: CAWSVQGRGRRGYTF. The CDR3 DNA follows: TGTGCCTGGAGTGTACAAGGCAGGGGAAGGCGAGGCTACACCTTC. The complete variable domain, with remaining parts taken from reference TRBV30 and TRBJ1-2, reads SQTIHQWPATLVQPVGSPLSLECTVEGTSNPNLYWYRQAAGRGLQLLFYSVGIGQISSEVPQNLSASRPQDRQFILSSKKLLLSDSGFYLCAWSVQGRGRRGYTFGSGTRLTVV.